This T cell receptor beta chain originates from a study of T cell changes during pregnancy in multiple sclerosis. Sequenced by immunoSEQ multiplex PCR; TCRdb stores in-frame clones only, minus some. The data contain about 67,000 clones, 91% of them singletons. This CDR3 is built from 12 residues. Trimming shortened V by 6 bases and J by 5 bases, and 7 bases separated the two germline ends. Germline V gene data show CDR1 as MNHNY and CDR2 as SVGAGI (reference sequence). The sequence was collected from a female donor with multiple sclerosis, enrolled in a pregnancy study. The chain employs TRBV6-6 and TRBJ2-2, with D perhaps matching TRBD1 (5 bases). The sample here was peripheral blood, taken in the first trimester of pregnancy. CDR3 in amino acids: CASSQGTGELFF. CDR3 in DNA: TGTGCCAGCAGCCAGGGTACCGGGGAGCTGTTTTTT.